Shown below are 3 T cell receptor beta chains from a single sample sequenced in a study of regulatory T cells in long-lasting Graves disease. To make TCR beta libraries, researchers used iRepertoire HTBI primers and Arm-PCR of CDR3 regions. MiXCR was run by TCRdb on the multiplex PCR reads, yielding one entry per CDR3 protein. Of under 700,000 distinct CDR3 sequences listed, about 16% are singletons. This sample's time point: newly diagnosed GD, antithyroid drugs for less than 3 months. Isolated PBMC RNA provided the starting material for the TCR library. These data also formed part of another study, on T cells in Graves' hyperthyroidism and ophthalmopathy.

Sample: peripheral blood mononuclear cells (PBMCs), taken at new diagnosis, from a patient treated with antithyroid drugs. All receptors derive from a woman aged 35-60 years with Graves disease.

Many counts were recorded for this clonotype. Here the CDR3 reads CATSRPTGREGAFF. CDR3 nucleotide sequence: TGTGCCACCAGCAGACCTACGGGAAGGGAAGGAGCTTTCTTT. The chain has TRBV15 and TRBJ1-1, with D hard to call. V gave up 2 bases and J gave up 10 bases, with 17 bases separating them. This CDR3 contains 14 residues. Germline V gene data show CDR1 as LNHNV and CDR2 as YYDKDF (reference sequence).

Remarks on this clonotype: A far larger clone is off by one base, so a read error is likely. The rearrangement links TRBV5-1 to TRBJ2-2; D possibly corresponds to TRBD1 (6 bases). The CDR3 has 16 residues. Germline CDR1 is SGHRS and CDR2 is YFSETQ. CDR3 residues: CASSTSQGSYTGELFF. For the CDR3, the DNA is TGTGCCAGCAGCACGTCACAGGGATCATACACCGGGGAGCTGTTTTTT.

This clonotype has just a few counts. The rearrangement links TRBV7-9 to TRBJ2-7; the D is unclear. Per germline, CDR1 SEHNR and CDR2 FQNEAQ (reference sequence). V was clipped by 4 bases and J by 0 bases, with 4 bases between them. This CDR3 spans 12 amino acids. The CDR3 is CASSSASYEQYF. In DNA, the CDR3 is TGTGCCAGCAGCTCCGCCTCCTACGAGCAGTACTTC.